This T cell receptor (beta chain) derives from a study of blood T cell repertoires in COVID-19. This CDR3 is built from 14 residues. V was shortened by 4 bases and J by 6 bases, with 14 bases between the two germline ends. The germline CDR1 and CDR2 sequences are LGHDT and YNNKEL (reference sequence). The repertoire was sequenced with immunoSEQ multiplex PCR; TCRdb's copy has only in-frame clones and lacks some. The table has 140,000 to 150,000 clones, 75% to 85% seen once. By share, this clone ranks as medium-sized. J is TRBJ2-3 and V is TRBV3-1 (or the pseudogene TRBV3-2), with D unclear. The sequenced material came from peripheral blood. This TCR derives from a man aged 60-69 years with active or convalescent COVID-19. The chain's CDR3 is CASSPRQSEDTQYF. In nucleotides, the CDR3 is TGTGCCAGCAGCCCCCGCCAGTCGGAGGATACGCAGTATTTT.